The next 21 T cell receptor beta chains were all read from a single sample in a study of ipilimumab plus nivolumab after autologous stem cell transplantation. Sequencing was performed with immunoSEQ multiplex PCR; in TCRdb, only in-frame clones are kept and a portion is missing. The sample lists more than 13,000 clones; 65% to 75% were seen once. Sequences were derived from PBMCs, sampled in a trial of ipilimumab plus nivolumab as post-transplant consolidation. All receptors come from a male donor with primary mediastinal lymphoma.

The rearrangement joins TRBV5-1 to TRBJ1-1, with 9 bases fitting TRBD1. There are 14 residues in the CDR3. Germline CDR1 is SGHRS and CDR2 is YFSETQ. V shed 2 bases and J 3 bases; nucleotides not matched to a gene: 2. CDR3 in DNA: TGCGCCAGCAGCTTCAGACAGGGGGACACTGAAGCTTTCTTT. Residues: CASSFRQGDTEAFF.

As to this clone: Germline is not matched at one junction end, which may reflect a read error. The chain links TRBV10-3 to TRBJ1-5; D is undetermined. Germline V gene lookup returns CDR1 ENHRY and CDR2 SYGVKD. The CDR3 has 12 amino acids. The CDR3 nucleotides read TGTGCCATCAGTGAGTCGAATCTGCCCCAGCATTTT. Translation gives CAISESNLPQHF.

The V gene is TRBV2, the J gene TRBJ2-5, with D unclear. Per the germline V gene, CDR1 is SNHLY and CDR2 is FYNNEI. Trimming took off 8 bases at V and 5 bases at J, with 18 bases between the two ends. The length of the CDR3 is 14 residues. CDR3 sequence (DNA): TGTGCCAGCCTCACGGGCCGGCTGGGGGAGACCCAGTACTTC. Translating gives CASLTGRLGETQYF.

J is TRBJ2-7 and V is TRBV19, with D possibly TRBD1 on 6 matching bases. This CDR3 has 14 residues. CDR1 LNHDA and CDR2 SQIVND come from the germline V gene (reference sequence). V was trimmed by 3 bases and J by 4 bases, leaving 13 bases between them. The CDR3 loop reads CASSMAAGQYEQYF. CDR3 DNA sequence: TGTGCCAGTAGTATGGCAGCAGGACAGTACGAGCAGTACTTC.

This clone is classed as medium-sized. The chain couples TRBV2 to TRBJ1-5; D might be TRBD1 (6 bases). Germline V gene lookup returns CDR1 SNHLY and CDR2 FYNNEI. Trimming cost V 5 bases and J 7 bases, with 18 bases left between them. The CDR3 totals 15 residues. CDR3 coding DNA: TGTGCCAGCAGTAAACTACAGGGTTCCGGACAGCCCCAGCATTTT. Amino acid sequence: CASSKLQGSGQPQHF.

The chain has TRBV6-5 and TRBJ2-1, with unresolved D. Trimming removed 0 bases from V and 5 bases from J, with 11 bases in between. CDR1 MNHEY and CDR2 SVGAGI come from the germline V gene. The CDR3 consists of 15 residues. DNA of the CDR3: TGTGCCAGCAGTTACTCGAAGGATTGGGACAATGAGCAGTTCTTC. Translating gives CASSYSKDWDNEQFF.

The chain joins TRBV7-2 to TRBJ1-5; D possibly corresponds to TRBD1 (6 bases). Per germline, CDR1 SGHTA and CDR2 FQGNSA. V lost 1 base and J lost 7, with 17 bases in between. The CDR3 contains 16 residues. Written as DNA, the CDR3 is TGTGCCAGCAGCTTAGGGTTCGGCAGGGGCGGGCAGCCCCAGCATTTT. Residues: CASSLGFGRGGQPQHF. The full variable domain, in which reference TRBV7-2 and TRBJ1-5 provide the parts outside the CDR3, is GAGVSQSPSNKVTEKGKDVELRCDPISGHTALYWYRQSLGQGLEFLIYFQGNSAPDKSGLPSDRFSAERTGGSVSTLTIQRTQQEDSAVYLCASSLGFGRGGQPQHFGDGTRLSIL.

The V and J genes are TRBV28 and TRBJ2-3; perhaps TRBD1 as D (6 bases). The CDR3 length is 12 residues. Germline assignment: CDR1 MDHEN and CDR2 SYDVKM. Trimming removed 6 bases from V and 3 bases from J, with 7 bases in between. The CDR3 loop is CASSTGTDTQYF. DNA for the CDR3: TGTGCCAGCAGCACAGGGACAGATACGCAGTATTTT.

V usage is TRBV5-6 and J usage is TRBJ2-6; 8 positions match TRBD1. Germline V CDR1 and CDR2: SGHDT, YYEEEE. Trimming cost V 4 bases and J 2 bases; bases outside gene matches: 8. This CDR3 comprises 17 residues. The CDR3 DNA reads TGTGCCAGCAGCCCCGGACAGGGACTCCCTGGGGCCAACGTCCTGACTTTC. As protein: CASSPGQGLPGANVLTF.

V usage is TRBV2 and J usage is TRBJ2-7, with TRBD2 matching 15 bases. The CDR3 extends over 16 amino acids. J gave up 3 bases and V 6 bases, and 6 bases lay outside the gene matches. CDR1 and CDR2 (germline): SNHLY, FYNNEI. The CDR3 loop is CASRAPGLAGGYEQYF. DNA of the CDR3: TGTGCCAGCAGGGCTCCGGGACTAGCGGGAGGCTACGAGCAGTACTTC. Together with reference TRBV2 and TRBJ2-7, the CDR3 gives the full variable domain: EPEVTQTPSHQVTQMGQEVILRCVPISNHLYFYWYRQILGQKVEFLVSFYNNEISEKSEIFDDQFSVERPDGSNFTLKIRSTKLEDSAMYFCASRAPGLAGGYEQYFGPGTRLTVT.

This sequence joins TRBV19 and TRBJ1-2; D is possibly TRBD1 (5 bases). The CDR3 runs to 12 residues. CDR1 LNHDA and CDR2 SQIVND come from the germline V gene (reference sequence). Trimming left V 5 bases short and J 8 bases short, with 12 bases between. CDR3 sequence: CASSPRDWGYTF. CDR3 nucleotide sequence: TGTGCCAGTAGTCCTCGGGACTGGGGCTACACCTTC.

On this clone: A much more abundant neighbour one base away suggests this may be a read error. The CDR3: CASSVNNYGYTF. DNA for the CDR3: TGTGCCAGCAGCGTGAACAACTATGGCTACACCTTC. The genes are TRBV5-4 and TRBJ1-2, with no clear D. The CDR3 extends over 12 amino acids. Trimming shortened V by 4 bases and J by 2 bases, and 6 bases separated the two germline ends. In germline, CDR1 is SGHNT, CDR2 YYREEE (reference sequence).

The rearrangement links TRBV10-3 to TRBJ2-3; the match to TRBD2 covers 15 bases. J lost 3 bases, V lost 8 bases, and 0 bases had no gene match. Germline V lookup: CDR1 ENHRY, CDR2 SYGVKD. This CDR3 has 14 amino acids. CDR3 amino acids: CAIGTSGRTDTQYF. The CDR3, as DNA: TGTGCCATCGGGACTAGCGGGAGGACAGATACGCAGTATTTT.

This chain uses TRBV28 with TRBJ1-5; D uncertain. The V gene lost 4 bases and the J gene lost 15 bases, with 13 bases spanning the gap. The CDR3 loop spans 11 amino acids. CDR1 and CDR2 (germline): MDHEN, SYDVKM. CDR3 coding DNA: TGTGCCAGCAGTTCCGGCTCTGGCAGGCATTTT. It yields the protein CASSSGSGRHF.

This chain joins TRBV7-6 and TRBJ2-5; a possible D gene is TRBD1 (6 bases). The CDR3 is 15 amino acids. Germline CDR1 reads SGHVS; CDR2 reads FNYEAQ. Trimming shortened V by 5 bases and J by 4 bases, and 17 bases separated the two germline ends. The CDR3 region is CASSPWGPTPETQYF. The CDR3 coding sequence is TGTGCCAGCAGCCCGTGGGGGCCCACCCCAGAGACCCAGTACTTC.

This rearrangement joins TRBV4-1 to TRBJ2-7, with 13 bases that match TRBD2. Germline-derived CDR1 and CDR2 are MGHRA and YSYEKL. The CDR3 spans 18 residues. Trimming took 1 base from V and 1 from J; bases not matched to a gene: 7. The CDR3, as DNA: TGCGCCAGCAGCCAAGGTACTAGCGGGGGGGATATTTCCTACGAGCAGTACTTC. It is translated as CASSQGTSGGDISYEQYF.

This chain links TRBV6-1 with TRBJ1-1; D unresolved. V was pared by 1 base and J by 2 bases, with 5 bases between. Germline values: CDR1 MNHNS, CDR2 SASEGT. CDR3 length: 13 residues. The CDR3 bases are TGTGCCAGCAGTGAAGTAGGTAACACTGAAGCTTTCTTT. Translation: CASSEVGNTEAFF.

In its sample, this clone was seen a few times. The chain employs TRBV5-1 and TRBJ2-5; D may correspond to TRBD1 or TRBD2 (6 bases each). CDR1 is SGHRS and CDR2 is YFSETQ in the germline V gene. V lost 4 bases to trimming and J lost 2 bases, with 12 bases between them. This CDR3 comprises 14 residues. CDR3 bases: TGCGCCAGCAGCCCGCGGGGACAACAAGAGACCCAGTACTTC. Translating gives CASSPRGQQETQYF.

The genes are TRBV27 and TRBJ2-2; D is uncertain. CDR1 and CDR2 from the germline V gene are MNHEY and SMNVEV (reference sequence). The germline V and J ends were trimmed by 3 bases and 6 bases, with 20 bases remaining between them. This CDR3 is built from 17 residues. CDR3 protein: CASSFTPPLGSPGELFF. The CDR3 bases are TGTGCCAGCAGTTTTACCCCACCGTTGGGCAGCCCCGGGGAGCTGTTTTTT.

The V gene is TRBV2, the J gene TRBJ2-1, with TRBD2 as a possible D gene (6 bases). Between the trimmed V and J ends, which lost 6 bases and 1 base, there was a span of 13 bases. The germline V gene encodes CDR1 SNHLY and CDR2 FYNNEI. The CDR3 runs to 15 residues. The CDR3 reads CASSPGSESYNEQFF. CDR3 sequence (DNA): TGTGCCAGCAGCCCCGGGAGCGAATCCTACAATGAGCAGTTCTTC.

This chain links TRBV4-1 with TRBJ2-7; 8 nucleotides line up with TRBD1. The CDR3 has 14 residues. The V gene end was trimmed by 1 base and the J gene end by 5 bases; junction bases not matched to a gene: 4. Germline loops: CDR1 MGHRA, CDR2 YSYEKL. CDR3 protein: CASSQGQGAHEQYF. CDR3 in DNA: TGCGCCAGCAGCCAAGGGCAGGGGGCCCACGAGCAGTACTTC.